This is a list of T cell receptor beta chains from one sample in a study of blood T cell repertoires in COVID-19. Clones were read by immunoSEQ multiplex PCR, and TCRdb kept only the in-frame ones, dropping some. The data show around 200,000 clones, approximately 90% seen once. The specimen sequenced was PBMCs or T cells enriched from blood (not recorded which). The receptors come from a woman aged 35 to 49 with acute COVID-19. The CDR3 runs from the conserved cysteine through the conserved F or W. D genes are given only for firm matches. Clone size is not always given. Where it is, it says once, few, many or a class for expanded clones.

d_gene,abundance,v_gene,len,j_gene,CDR3aa,CDR3nt
.,.,TRBV6-5,15,TRBJ1-4,CASTLNKGSALELFF,TGTGCCAGCACCTTAAACAAGGGGTCAGCTCTGGAACTGTTTTTT
TRBD1,.,TRBV30,16,TRBJ1-5,CAWSPGTGIKGQPQHF,TGTGCCTGGAGCCCCGGGACAGGGATTAAGGGTCAGCCCCAGCATTTT
.,few,TRBV12-3/TRBV12-4,13,TRBJ1-1,CASSLSENTEAFF,TGTGCCAGCAGTTTATCAGAAAACACTGAAGCTTTCTTT
.,.,TRBV19,15,TRBJ1-5,CAAKPGGRSNQPQHF,TGTGCCGCCAAACCCGGAGGGCGTAGCAATCAGCCCCAGCATTTT
TRBD1,.,TRBV5-1,18,TRBJ2-6,CASSWRTGEVSGANVLTF,TGCGCCAGCAGCTGGCGGACAGGGGAAGTCTCTGGGGCCAACGTCCTGACTTTC
TRBD1,.,TRBV19,14,TRBJ1-1,CASSMPGQGSEAFF,TGTGCCAGTAGTATGCCGGGACAGGGCTCTGAAGCTTTCTTT
.,.,TRBV30,15,TRBJ1-1,CAPPRDRRWNTEAFF,TGTGCCCCCCCCCGGGATCGGAGGTGGAACACTGAAGCTTTCTTT
.,.,TRBV5-5,14,TRBJ1-1,CASSLVAWNTEAFF,TGTGCCAGCAGCTTGGTGGCCTGGAACACTGAAGCTTTCTTT
TRBD1,.,TRBV7-9,14,TRBJ1-5,CASSLEGQYQPQHF,TGTGCCAGCAGCTTAGAGGGACAGTATCAGCCCCAGCATTTT
TRBD1,once,TRBV5-6,13,TRBJ1-2,CASSYRGGGGYTF,TGTGCCAGCAGCTACAGGGGCGGAGGGGGCTACACCTTC
.,.,TRBV29-1,13,TRBJ2-3,CSVSGRSTDTQYF,TGCAGCGTTTCAGGGAGGAGCACAGATACGCAGTATTTT
TRBD1,many,TRBV7-9,12,TRBJ1-1,CASSQGQGAAFF,TGTGCCAGCAGCCAAGGACAGGGGGCAGCTTTCTTT
TRBD1,.,TRBV5-8,15,TRBJ1-5,CASSLHRGGNQPQHF,TGTGCCAGCAGCTTACACAGGGGTGGCAATCAGCCCCAGCATTTT
.,once,TRBV19,11,TRBJ1-1,CASNKNTEAFF,TGTGCCAGTAATAAAAACACTGAAGCTTTCTTT
.,.,TRBV28,14,TRBJ1-1,CASSLYSKNTEAFF,TGTGCCAGCAGTTTATATTCCAAGAACACTGAAGCTTTCTTT
.,.,TRBV5-1,17,TRBJ2-2,CASTLTGYKSNTGELFF,TGCGCCAGCACCCTGACAGGTTACAAATCGAACACCGGGGAGCTGTTTTTT
.,.,TRBV18,13,TRBJ2-5,CASSQGLEETQYF,TGTGCCAGCTCACAGGGACTTGAAGAGACCCAGTACTTC
TRBD2,few,TRBV3-1/TRBV3-2,17,TRBJ2-1,CASSQQNSSGRYNEQFF,TGTGCCAGCAGCCAACAAAACTCTAGCGGACGTTACAATGAGCAGTTCTTC
.,once,TRBV9,13,TRBJ1-1,CASSAGKNTEAFF,TGTGCCAGCAGCGCAGGTAAGAACACTGAAGCTTTCTTT
.,.,TRBV7-8,15,TRBJ1-2,CASSSKQGKGGGYTF,TGTGCCAGCAGCTCCAAACAGGGAAAGGGCGGCGGCTACACCTTC
.,.,TRBV19,16,TRBJ2-2,CASGTQLTANTGELFF,TGTGCCAGTGGAACACAACTGACTGCGAACACCGGGGAGCTGTTTTTT
TRBD1,.,TRBV6-2/TRBV6-3,15,TRBJ1-6,CASSFGDRDNSPLHF,TGTGCCAGCAGTTTCGGGGACAGGGATAATTCACCCCTCCACTTT
TRBD2,.,TRBV6-2/TRBV6-3,17,TRBJ2-1,CASSYGTSGGARNEQFF,TGTGCCAGCAGTTACGGGACTAGCGGGGGGGCCCGGAATGAGCAGTTCTTC
.,.,TRBV6-5,11,TRBJ1-2,CASTQGFGYTF,TGTGCCAGCACACAGGGTTTTGGCTACACCTTC
.,.,TRBV10-2,11,TRBJ1-4,CASSRGEKLFF,TGCGCCAGCAGCAGGGGAGAAAAACTGTTTTTT
TRBD2,.,TRBV5-1,16,TRBJ2-1,CASTVGSLAGYNEQFF,TGCGCCAGCACGGTAGGAAGTCTAGCGGGTTACAATGAGCAGTTCTTC
.,.,TRBV15,15,TRBJ1-5,CATSRDRTENQPQHF,TGTGCCACCAGCAGAGACCGGACAGAGAATCAGCCCCAGCATTTT
.,.,TRBV6-6,15,TRBJ1-5,CASSYQREGNQPQHF,TGTGCCAGCAGTTACCAGAGGGAGGGAAATCAGCCCCAGCATTTT
.,.,TRBV28,16,TRBJ2-2,CASSFPHHSDTGELFF,TGTGCCAGCAGTTTCCCCCATCATAGTGACACCGGGGAGCTGTTTTTT
.,.,TRBV12-3/TRBV12-4,13,TRBJ2-7,CASSLSGINEQYF,TGTGCCAGCAGTTTATCAGGGATCAACGAGCAGTACTTC
TRBD2,.,TRBV25-1,14,TRBJ2-1,CASSLAGGYNEQFF,TGTGCCAGCAGTTTAGCGGGGGGCTACAATGAGCAGTTCTTC